The 20 T cell receptor beta chains in this list originate from one sample, sequenced in a study of metastatic and nonmetastatic thyroid tumors. TCRdb reanalyzed the PCR reads via MiXCR. The sample has tens of thousands of clones, roughly 20% seen once. Until they underwent thyroid surgery, no patient had received any treatment. The sequencing sample was made of blood. The receptor set was obtained from a female donor with papillary thyroid cancer or a benign thyroid nodule (not recorded which). Some clones in this sample may be carry-over from other donors' samples.

J is TRBJ1-4 and V is TRBV6-5; D is undetermined. Germline V lookup: CDR1 MNHEY, CDR2 SVGAGI. Deletions cut 7 bases from V and 13 bases from J, with 16 bases between. CDR3 size: 12 residues. Here the CDR3 DNA reads TGTGCCAGCAACCTCGTTGTTGGTCGACTGTTTTTT. This sequence encodes CASNLVVGRLFF.

The table lists this clone with a few counts. The chain recombines TRBV27 with TRBJ2-6; D not certain. The CDR3 runs 15 residues. V was cut by 6 bases and J by 1 base, with 10 bases left in between. The germline V gene has CDR1 MNHEY and CDR2 SMNVEV (reference sequence). The CDR3 DNA is TGTGCCAGCAGCCCCATGAGGTCTGGGGCCAACGTCCTGACTTTC. It codes for CASSPMRSGANVLTF.

The chain combines TRBV28 with TRBJ2-1, with 9 nucleotides matching TRBD2. The CDR3 loop spans 14 amino acids. Germline CDR1 and CDR2: MDHEN and SYDVKM. V was pared by 1 base and J by 6 bases, with 1 base of the junction left unmatched. This CDR3 reads CASSLSAGGNEQFF. CDR3 coding DNA: TGTGCCAGCAGTTTATCAGCGGGAGGCAATGAGCAGTTCTTC.

V and J are TRBV3-1 and TRBJ1-4; D is perhaps TRBD1 (5 bases). This CDR3 has 17 amino acids. Germline CDR1 and CDR2: LGHDT and YNNKEL (reference sequence). Trimming stripped 6 bases from V and 3 bases from J, with 20 bases between. The CDR3: CASSQGRSSDPNEKLFF. The CDR3 region has the DNA TGTGCCAGCAGTCAGGGCCGAAGCAGTGACCCTAATGAAAAACTGTTTTTT.

In this sample, this clone turned up many times. J is TRBJ2-7 and V is TRBV25-1, with TRBD2 as a possible D gene (7 bases). CDR3 size: 17 residues. CDR1 and CDR2 from the germline V gene are MGHDK and SYGVNS. V shed 2 bases and J shed 0 bases, with 17 bases lying between them. CDR3 sequence (DNA): TGTGCCAGCAGTGAACAAAGCAGGGCGGGGGCCTCCTACGAGCAGTACTTC. Its protein is CASSEQSRAGASYEQYF.

On this clone: With a much larger clone just one base away, this may be a read error. DNA for the CDR3: TGCGCCAGCATGGACAATCCCCAAGAGACCCAGTACTTC. Translating gives CASMDNPQETQYF. The genes are TRBV5-1 and TRBJ2-5; D is perhaps TRBD1 (5 bases). The V gene's germline CDR1 is SGHRS and CDR2 YFSETQ. The CDR3 covers 13 residues. V was clipped by 6 bases and J by 1 base, with 10 bases between them.

This clone showed up many times. V usage is TRBV3-1 and J usage is TRBJ2-1, with D tentatively TRBD1 or TRBD2 (5 bases each). Trimming took off 2 bases at V and 2 bases at J, with 19 bases between the two ends. The CDR3 consists of 18 residues. CDR1 and CDR2 from the germline V gene are LGHDT and YNNKEL (reference sequence). The CDR3 bases are TGTGCCAGCAGCCAAATAGGGCGTTGGAGGACACCCTACAATGAGCAGTTCTTC. This codes for CASSQIGRWRTPYNEQFF.

At least ten counts were recorded for this clone. V gene TRBV20-1 combines with J gene TRBJ1-2, with D uncertain. Germline CDR1 and CDR2: DFQATT and SNEGSKA (reference sequence). Trimming took 3 bases from V and 4 from J, leaving 12 bases between them. The CDR3 is 13 residues long. The chain's CDR3 is CSASPGSLYGYTF. The CDR3 DNA follows: TGCAGTGCTAGTCCCGGGTCCCTCTATGGCTACACCTTC.

This clone was counted only a few times. J is TRBJ2-5 and V is TRBV27; D is unclear. Trimming took 5 bases from V and 6 from J, leaving 7 bases between them. The CDR3 consists of 11 residues. CDR1 and CDR2 (germline): MNHEY, SMNVEV (reference sequence). The CDR3 nucleotides are TGTGCCAGCAGTAAAGGGCAGACCCAGTACTTC. This encodes CASSKGQTQYF.

The CDR3 loop reads CAIAKGTSYEQYF. In nucleotides, the CDR3 is TGCGCCATTGCGAAGGGAACGAGCTACGAGCAGTACTTC. This chain uses TRBV4-1 with TRBJ2-7; D unclear. CDR3 length: 13 residues. Trimming removed 10 bases from V and 3 bases from J, with 16 bases in between. In germline, CDR1 is MGHRA, CDR2 YSYEKL.

The table lists this clone with many counts. The rearrangement uses TRBV5-6 and TRBJ1-5; possible D gene TRBD1, 5 bases. The CDR3 sequence is 14 residues long. Germline V CDR1 and CDR2: SGHDT, YYEEEE. V was pared by 0 bases and J by 4 bases, with 8 bases between. In nucleotides, the CDR3 is TGTGCCAGCAGCTTGGGCAGGGTAAATCAGCCCCAGCATTTT. This sequence encodes CASSLGRVNQPQHF.

This clone was seen a handful of times. The J gene is TRBJ1-1, the V gene TRBV12-3 or TRBV12-4, with TRBD1 as a possible D gene (5 bases). Trimming pared 5 bases from V and 0 bases from J, leaving 13 bases between. This CDR3 has 15 amino acids. Here the CDR3 reads CASSGGGRLNTEAFF. In nucleotides, the CDR3 is TGTGCCAGCAGTGGGGGGGGTAGACTGAACACTGAAGCTTTCTTT.

This clone was counted many times. This chain uses TRBV10-3 with TRBJ1-2; 10 bases line up with TRBD1. V lost 0 bases to trimming and J lost 5 bases; unmatched junction nucleotides: 6. The CDR3 length is 16 residues. The germline gives CDR1 ENHRY, CDR2 SYGVKD. The CDR3 sequence is CAISESVPGQGYGYTF. Here the CDR3 DNA reads TGTGCCATCAGTGAGTCGGTCCCGGGACAGGGGTATGGCTACACCTTC.

The genes are TRBV10-3 and TRBJ1-2; D remains unclear. V dropped 3 bases and J dropped 4 bases, with 9 bases sitting between them. The CDR3 covers 13 residues. Germline CDR1 reads ENHRY; CDR2 reads SYGVKD. CDR3 region: CAISDEGAYGYTF. The CDR3 DNA follows: TGTGCCATCAGTGATGAGGGCGCCTATGGCTACACCTTC.

At least ten counts were recorded for this clone. A much more abundant neighbour one base away suggests this may be a read error. The chain has TRBV24-1 and TRBJ2-7; 9 bases align to TRBD1. This CDR3 is 13 amino acids long. Germline CDR1 and CDR2: KGHDR and SFDVKD. The CDR3 DNA reads TGTGCCACCAGGGGACAGGGAGAGGACGAGCAGTGCTTC. Amino acid sequence: CATRGQGEDEQCF.

V and J are TRBV6-1 and TRBJ2-1; tentatively, D is TRBD2 (6 bases). The CDR3 is made up of 15 amino acids. Germline V gene lookup returns CDR1 MNHNS and CDR2 SASEGT. The germline V and J ends were trimmed by 1 base and 4 bases, with 11 bases remaining between them. CDR3 residues: CASSEGSGGYNEQFF. The DNA for the CDR3 is TGTGCCAGCAGTGAAGGTAGCGGCGGGTACAATGAGCAGTTCTTC.

In this sample, this clone turned up many times. This chain connects TRBV12-5 to TRBJ1-5; TRBD1 might be the D (5 bases). The CDR3 is 14 amino acids. V lost 6 bases and J lost 2, with 11 bases in between. Germline V lookup: CDR1 LGHNT, CDR2 FRNRAP. The DNA of the CDR3 is TGTGCTAGTGGGTTCTCGGGGGGCAATCAGCCCCAGCATTTT. Translated, it gives CASGFSGGNQPQHF. Together with reference TRBV12-5 and TRBJ1-5, the CDR3 gives the full variable domain: DARVTQTPRHKVTEMGQEVTMRCQPILGHNTVFWYRQTMMQGLELLAYFRNRAPLDDSGMPKDRFSAEMPDATLATLKIQPSEPRDSAVYFCASGFSGGNQPQHFGDGTRLSIL.

This clone was observed many times. The genes are TRBV29-1 and TRBJ1-1, with a weak D call TRBD1 (6 bases). The ends were cut back, 4 bases at V and 1 base at J, with 16 bases in the middle. The CDR3 has 15 residues. The V gene's germline CDR1 is SQVTM and CDR2 ANQGSEA. CDR3 amino acids: CSVGIFRQENTEAFF. CDR3 nucleotide sequence: TGCAGCGTTGGAATCTTTAGACAGGAGAACACTGAAGCTTTCTTT.

There are many counts of this clone. This sample also contains other DNA sequences that code for the same CDR3. The chain combines TRBV6-1 with TRBJ1-5, with D uncertain. V was trimmed by 8 bases and J by 3 bases, leaving 14 bases between them. The CDR3 length is 14 residues. CDR1 and CDR2 from the germline V gene are MNHNS and SASEGT. CDR3 amino acids: CASDLTGSNQPQHF. In DNA, the CDR3 is TGTGCCAGCGACCTTACGGGATCCAATCAGCCCCAGCATTTT.

This clone is labeled medium-sized (0.01 to 0.1%). The CDR3 DNA follows: TGTGCCAGTAGTCCCGGACAGGGGCAATCCTACGAGCAGTACTTC. Its translation is CASSPGQGQSYEQYF. The genes are TRBV19 and TRBJ2-7; 9 bases match TRBD1. The CDR3 sequence is 15 residues long. The V segment lost 5 bases and the J segment 1 base; nucleotides outside the gene matches: 6. The germline gives CDR1 LNHDA, CDR2 SQIVND (reference sequence). The whole variable domain, remainder taken from reference TRBV19 and TRBJ2-7, is DGGITQSPKYLFRKEGQNVTLSCEQNLNHDAMYWYRQDPGQGLRLIYYSQIVNDFQKGDIAEGYSVSREKKESFPLTVTSAQKNPTAFYLCASSPGQGQSYEQYFGPGTRLTVT.